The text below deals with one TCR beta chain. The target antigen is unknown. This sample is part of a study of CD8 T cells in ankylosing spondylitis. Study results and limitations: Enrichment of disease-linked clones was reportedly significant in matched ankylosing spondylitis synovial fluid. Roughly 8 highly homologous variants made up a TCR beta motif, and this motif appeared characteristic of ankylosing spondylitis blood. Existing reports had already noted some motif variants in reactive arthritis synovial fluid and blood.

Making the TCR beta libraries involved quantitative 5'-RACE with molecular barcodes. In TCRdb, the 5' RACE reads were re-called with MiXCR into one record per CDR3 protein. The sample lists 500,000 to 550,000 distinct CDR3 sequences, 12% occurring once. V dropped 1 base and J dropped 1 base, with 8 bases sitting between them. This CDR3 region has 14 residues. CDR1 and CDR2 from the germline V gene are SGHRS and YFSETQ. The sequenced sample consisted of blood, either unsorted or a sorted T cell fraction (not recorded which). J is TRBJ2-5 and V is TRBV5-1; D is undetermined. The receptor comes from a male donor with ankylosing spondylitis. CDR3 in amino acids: CASSLLGIQETQYF. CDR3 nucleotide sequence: TGCGCCAGCAGCTTGTTGGGAATCCAAGAGACCCAGTACTTC.